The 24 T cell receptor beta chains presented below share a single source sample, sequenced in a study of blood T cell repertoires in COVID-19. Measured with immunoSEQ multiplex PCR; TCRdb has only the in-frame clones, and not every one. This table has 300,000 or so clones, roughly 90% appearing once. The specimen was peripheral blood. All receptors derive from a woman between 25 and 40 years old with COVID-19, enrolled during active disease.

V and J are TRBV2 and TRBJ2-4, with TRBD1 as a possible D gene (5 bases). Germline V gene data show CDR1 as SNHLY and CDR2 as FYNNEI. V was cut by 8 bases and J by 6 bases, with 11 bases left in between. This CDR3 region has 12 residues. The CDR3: CASGGQRNIQYF. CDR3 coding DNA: TGTGCCAGCGGTGGACAAAGAAACATTCAGTACTTC.

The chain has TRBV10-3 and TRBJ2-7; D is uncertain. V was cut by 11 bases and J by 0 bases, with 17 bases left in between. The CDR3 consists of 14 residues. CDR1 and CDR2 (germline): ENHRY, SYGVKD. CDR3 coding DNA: TGTGCCTCCAGCCCTGAGGTGAGCTCCTACGAGCAGTACTTC. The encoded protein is CASSPEVSSYEQYF.

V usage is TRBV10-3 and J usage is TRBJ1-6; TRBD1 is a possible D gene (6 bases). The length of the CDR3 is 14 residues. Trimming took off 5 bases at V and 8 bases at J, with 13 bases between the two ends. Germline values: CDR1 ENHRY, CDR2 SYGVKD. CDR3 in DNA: TGTGCCATCAGTAACAGGGAGTTGGATTCACCCCTCCACTTT. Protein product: CAISNRELDSPLHF.

DNA for the CDR3: TGCGCCAGCAGTGTAGAGGGTTTGAGTACTGAAGCTTTCTTT. Encoded protein: CASSVEGLSTEAFF. This chain links TRBV10-2 with TRBJ1-1; no clear D gene. The germline V and J ends were trimmed by 4 bases and 5 bases, with 14 bases remaining between them. The germline CDR1 and CDR2 sequences are WSHSY and SAAADI. CDR3 size: 14 residues.

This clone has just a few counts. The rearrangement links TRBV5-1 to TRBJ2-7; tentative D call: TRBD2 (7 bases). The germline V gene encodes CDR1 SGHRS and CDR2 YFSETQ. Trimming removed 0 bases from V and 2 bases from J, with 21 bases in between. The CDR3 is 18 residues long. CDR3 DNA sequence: TGCGCCAGCAGCTTGGTTGGGTGGGGGGGCGCCACCACCTACGAGCAGTACTTC. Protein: CASSLVGWGGATTYEQYF.

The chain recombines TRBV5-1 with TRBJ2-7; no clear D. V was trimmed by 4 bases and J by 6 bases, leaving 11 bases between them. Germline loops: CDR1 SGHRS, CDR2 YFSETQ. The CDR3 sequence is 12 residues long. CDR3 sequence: CASSPNSGEQYF. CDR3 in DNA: TGCGCCAGCAGCCCAAACTCCGGCGAGCAGTACTTC.

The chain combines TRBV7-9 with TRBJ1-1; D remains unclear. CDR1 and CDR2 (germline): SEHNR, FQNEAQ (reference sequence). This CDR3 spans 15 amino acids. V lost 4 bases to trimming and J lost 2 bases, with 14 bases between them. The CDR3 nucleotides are TGTGCCAGCAGCTCAAATCCCACTATTAACACTGAAGCTTTCTTT. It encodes CASSSNPTINTEAFF.

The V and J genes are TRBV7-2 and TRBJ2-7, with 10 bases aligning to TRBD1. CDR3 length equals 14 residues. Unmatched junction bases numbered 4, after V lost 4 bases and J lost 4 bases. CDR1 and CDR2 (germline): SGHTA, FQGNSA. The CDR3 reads CASSSTGGGYEQYF. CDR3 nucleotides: TGTGCCAGCAGCTCGACAGGGGGCGGGTACGAGCAGTACTTC.

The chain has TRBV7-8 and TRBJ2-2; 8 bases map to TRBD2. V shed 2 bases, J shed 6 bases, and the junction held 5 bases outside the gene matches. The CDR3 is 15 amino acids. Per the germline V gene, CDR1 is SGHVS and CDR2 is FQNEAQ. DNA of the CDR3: TGTGCCAGCAGCTTAAGCGGGAGTTCCTCCGGGGAGCTGTTTTTT. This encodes CASSLSGSSSGELFF. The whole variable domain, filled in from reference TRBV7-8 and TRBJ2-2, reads GAGVSQSPRYKVAKRGQDVALRCDPISGHVSLFWYQQALGQGPEFLTYFQNEAQLDKSGLPSDRFFAERPEGSVSTLKIQRTQQEDSAVYLCASSLSGSSSGELFFGEGSRLTVL.

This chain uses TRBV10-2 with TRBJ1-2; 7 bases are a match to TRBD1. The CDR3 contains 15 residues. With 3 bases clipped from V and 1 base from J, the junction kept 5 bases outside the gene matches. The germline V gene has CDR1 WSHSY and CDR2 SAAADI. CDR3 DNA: TGCGCCAGCAGTGAAGGACAGGCCTTTAACTATGGCTACACCTTC. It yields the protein CASSEGQAFNYGYTF.

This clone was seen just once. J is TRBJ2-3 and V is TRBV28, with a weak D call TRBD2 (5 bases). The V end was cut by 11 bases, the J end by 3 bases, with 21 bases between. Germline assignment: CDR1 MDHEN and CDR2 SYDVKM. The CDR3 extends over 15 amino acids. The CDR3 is CAASGGFLSTDTQYF. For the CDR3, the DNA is TGTGCCGCGAGTGGAGGATTTTTGAGTACAGATACGCAGTATTTT. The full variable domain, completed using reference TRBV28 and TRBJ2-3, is DVKVTQSSRYLVKRTGEKVFLECVQDMDHENMFWYRQDPGLGLRLIYFSYDVKMKEKGDIPEGYSVSREKKERFSLILESASTNQTSMYLCAASGGFLSTDTQYFGPGTRLTVL.

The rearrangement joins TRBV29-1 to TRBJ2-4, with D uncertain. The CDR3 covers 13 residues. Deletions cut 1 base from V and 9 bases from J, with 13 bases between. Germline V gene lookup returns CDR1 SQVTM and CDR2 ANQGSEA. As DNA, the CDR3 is TGCAGCGTTGAAGTTCTCCAGGTTGGCATTCAGTACTTC. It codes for CSVEVLQVGIQYF.

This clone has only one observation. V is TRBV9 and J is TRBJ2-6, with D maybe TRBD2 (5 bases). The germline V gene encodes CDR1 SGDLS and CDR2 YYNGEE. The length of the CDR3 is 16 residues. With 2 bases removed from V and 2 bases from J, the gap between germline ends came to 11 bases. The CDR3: CASSVEGSTGANVLTF. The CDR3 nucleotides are TGTGCCAGCAGCGTCGAGGGTAGCACTGGGGCCAACGTCCTGACTTTC.

The CDR3 region has the DNA TGTGCCAGCACTCAGGACAGGCGTCAGCCCCAGCATTTT. Translation gives CASTQDRRQPQHF. This sequence joins TRBV12-3 or TRBV12-4 and TRBJ1-5; 7 bases agree with TRBD1. J gave up 6 bases and V 7 bases, and 6 bases lay outside the gene matches. This CDR3 comprises 13 residues.

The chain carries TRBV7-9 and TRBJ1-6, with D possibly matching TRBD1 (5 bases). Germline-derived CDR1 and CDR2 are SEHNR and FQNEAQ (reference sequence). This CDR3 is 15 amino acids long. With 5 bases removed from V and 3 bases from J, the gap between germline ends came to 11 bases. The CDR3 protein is CASSSSTGYNSPLHF. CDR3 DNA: TGTGCCAGCAGCAGTAGCACAGGCTATAATTCACCCCTCCACTTT. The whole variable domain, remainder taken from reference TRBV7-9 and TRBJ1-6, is DTGVSQNPRHKITKRGQNVTFRCDPISEHNRLYWYRQTLGQGPEFLTYFQNEAQLEKSRLLSDRFSAERPKGSFSTLEIQRTEQGDSAMYLCASSSSTGYNSPLHFGNGTRLTVT.

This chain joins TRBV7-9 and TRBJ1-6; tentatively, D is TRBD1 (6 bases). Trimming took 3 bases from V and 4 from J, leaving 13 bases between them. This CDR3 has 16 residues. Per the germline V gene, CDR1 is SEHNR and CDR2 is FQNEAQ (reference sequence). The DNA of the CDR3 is TGTGCCAGCAGCTTTGGGACATCGAATTATAATTCACCCCTCCACTTT. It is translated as CASSFGTSNYNSPLHF.

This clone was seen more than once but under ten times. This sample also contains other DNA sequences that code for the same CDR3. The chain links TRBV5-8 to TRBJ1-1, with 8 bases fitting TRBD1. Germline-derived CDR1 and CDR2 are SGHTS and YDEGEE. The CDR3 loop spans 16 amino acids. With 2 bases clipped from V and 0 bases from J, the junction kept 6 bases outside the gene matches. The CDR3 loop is CASSLGWTGMNTEAFF. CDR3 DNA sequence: TGTGCCAGCAGCTTAGGGTGGACAGGGATGAACACTGAAGCTTTCTTT.

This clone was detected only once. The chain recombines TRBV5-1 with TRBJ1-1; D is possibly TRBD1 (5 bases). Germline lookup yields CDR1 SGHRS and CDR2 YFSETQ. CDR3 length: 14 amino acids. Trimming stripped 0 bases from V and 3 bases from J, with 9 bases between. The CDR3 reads CASSLGFRDTEAFF. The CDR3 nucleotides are TGCGCCAGCAGCTTGGGCTTCAGGGACACTGAAGCTTTCTTT.

The CDR3 loop is CASSSGQGIYGYTF. As DNA, the CDR3 is TGTGCCAGTAGTTCGGGACAGGGAATCTATGGCTACACCTTC. The rearrangement links TRBV19 to TRBJ1-2; 9 bases map to TRBD1. CDR1 is LNHDA, CDR2 SQIVND, per germline (reference sequence). V lost 5 bases and J lost 4; bases outside the gene matches: 5. The CDR3 extends over 14 amino acids.

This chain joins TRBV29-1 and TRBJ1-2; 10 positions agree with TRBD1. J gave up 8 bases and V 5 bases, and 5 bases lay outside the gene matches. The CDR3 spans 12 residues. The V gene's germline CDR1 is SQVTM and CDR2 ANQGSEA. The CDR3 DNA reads TGCAGCGTTCAGACAGGGGGCGAGGGCTACACCTTC. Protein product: CSVQTGGEGYTF.

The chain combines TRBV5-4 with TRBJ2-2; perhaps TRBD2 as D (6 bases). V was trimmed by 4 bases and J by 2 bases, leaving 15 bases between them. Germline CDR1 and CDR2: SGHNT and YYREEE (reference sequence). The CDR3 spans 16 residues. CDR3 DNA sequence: TGTGCCAGCAGCCCGGTGGCTAGCGCTAACACCGGGGAGCTGTTTTTT. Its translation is CASSPVASANTGELFF.

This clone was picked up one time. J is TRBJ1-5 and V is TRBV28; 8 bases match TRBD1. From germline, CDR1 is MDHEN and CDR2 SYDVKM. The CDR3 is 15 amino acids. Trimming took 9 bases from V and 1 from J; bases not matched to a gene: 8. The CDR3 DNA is TGTGCCAGTCGACAGGGGAAAGGGAGCAATCAGCCCCAGCATTTT. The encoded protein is CASRQGKGSNQPQHF. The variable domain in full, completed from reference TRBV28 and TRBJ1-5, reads DVKVTQSSRYLVKRTGEKVFLECVQDMDHENMFWYRQDPGLGLRLIYFSYDVKMKEKGDIPEGYSVSREKKERFSLILESASTNQTSMYLCASRQGKGSNQPQHFGDGTRLSIL.

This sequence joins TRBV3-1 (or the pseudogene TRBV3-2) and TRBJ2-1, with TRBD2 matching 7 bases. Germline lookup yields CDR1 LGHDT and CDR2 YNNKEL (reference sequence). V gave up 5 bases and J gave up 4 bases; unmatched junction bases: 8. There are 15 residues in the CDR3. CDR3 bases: TGTGCCAGCAGCGCAGGGTTGGGGGGGTACAATGAGCAGTTCTTC. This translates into CASSAGLGGYNEQFF.

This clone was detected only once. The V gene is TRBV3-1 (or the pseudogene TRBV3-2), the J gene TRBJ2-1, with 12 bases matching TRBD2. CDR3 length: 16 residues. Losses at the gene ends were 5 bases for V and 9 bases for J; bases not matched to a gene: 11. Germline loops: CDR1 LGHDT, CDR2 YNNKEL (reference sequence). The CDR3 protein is CASSSRLAGEAIEQFF. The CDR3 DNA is TGTGCCAGCAGCTCCAGACTAGCGGGAGAAGCGATTGAGCAGTTCTTC.